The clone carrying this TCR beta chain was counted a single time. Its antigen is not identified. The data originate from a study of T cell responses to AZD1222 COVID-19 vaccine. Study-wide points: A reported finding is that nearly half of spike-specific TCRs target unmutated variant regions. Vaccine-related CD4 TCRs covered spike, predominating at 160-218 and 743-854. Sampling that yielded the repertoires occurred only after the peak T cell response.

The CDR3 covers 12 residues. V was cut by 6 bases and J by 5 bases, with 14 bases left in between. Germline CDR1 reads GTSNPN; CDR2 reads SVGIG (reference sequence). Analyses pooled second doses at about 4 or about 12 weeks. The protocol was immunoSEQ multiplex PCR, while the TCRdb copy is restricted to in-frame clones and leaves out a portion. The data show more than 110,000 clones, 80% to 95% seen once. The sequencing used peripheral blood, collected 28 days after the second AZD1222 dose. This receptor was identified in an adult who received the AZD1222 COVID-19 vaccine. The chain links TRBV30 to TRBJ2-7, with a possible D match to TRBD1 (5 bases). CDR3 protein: CACRVQRNEQYF. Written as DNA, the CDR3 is TGTGCCTGCAGGGTCCAAAGAAACGAGCAGTACTTC.